This TCR beta chain was sequenced in a study of control samples from healthy donors and cancer patients. The ends lost 0 bases at V and 1 base at J; junction bases unmatched: 5. Germline loops: CDR1 SGHTA, CDR2 FQGNSA. The CDR3 consists of 16 residues. TCRdb keeps only in-frame clones here, not all; method: immunoSEQ multiplex PCR. The sample lists some 100,000 clones, 80% to 90% occurring once. The sequence came from a man aged 25 to 40 in good health. Sequencing input: blood. This rearrangement joins TRBV7-2 to TRBJ2-5; TRBD2 agrees at 7 bases. CDR3 bases: TGTGCCAGCAGCTTAGCGGTCGGGGAGGGCCAAGAGACCCAGTACTTC. Protein: CASSLAVGEGQETQYF.